The 20 T cell receptor beta chains listed next were all sequenced from one sample in a study of molecular identifiers for immune sequencing clone quantification. TCRdb used MiXCR to reprocess the PCR reads, holding one entry per CDR3 protein. The data show approximately 97,000 distinct CDR3 sequences, 30% to 35% seen once. Source material: naive CD8+ T cells from blood, with Jurkat cell RNA spiked in. Subset indicated: FACS-sorted CD8+CD4-CCR7+CD45RA+ naive T cells. The receptors derive from a human donor in good health. Some libraries in this study had Jurkat cell RNA spiked in.

Only a few counts were recorded for this clonotype. V is TRBV20-1 and J is TRBJ2-7; D is unclear. Trimming took off 3 bases at V and 0 bases at J, with 6 bases between the two ends. Germline values: CDR1 DFQATT, CDR2 SNEGSKA (reference sequence). The CDR3 length is 12 residues. The chain's CDR3 is CSARVDSYEQYF. The CDR3 bases are TGCAGTGCTAGGGTCGACTCCTACGAGCAGTACTTC.

This clonotype was counted only a few times. The genes are TRBV19 and TRBJ2-2; D is tentatively TRBD1 or TRBD2 (6 bases each). The CDR3 is made up of 14 amino acids. V was clipped by 5 bases and J by 5 bases, with 12 bases between them. Germline V lookup: CDR1 LNHDA, CDR2 SQIVND (reference sequence). The CDR3 reads CASSPRGGTGELFF. CDR3 DNA: TGTGCCAGTAGTCCCAGGGGAGGAACCGGGGAGCTGTTTTTT.

The table lists this clonotype with many counts. The chain joins TRBV7-9 to TRBJ2-2, with D tentatively TRBD1 (5 bases). Looked up from germline, CDR1 is SEHNR and CDR2 is FQNEAQ (reference sequence). V lost 2 bases and J lost 2, with 9 bases in between. The length of the CDR3 is 15 residues. The CDR3, as DNA: TGTGCCAGCAGCTTATGGACAACTAACACCGGGGAGCTGTTTTTT. Translation gives CASSLWTTNTGELFF.

This clonotype showed up many times. CDR3 coding DNA: TGCAGCGTTCGGGACGCCAAGAGCCTAGAGACCCAGTACTTC. It translates to CSVRDAKSLETQYF. The genes are TRBV29-1 and TRBJ2-5; D possibly matches TRBD1 or TRBD2 (5 bases each). The V end was cut by 5 bases, the J end by 4 bases, with 17 bases between. The CDR3 has 14 residues. In germline, CDR1 is SQVTM, CDR2 ANQGSEA.

The chain is built from TRBV7-9 and TRBJ2-1; D gene uncertain. The CDR3 is 15 residues long. The V gene's germline CDR1 is SEHNR and CDR2 FQNEAQ (reference sequence). Trimming left V 2 bases short and J 8 bases short, with 16 bases between. CDR3 in DNA: TGTGCCAGCAGCTTAATTTTCCCCGGTCACTATGAGCAGTTCTTC. As protein: CASSLIFPGHYEQFF.

This clonotype was picked up one time. Possible read error: a much larger clone is one base away. V and J are TRBV4-1 and TRBJ1-4; the match to TRBD1 covers 7 bases. Germline V gene sequence: CDR1 MGHRA, CDR2 YSYEKL. The CDR3 has 16 amino acids. The V and J ends lost 2 bases and 8 bases, in that order; junction bases with no gene match: 11. The CDR3 loop is CASSQLDRSLKEKLFF. The CDR3 bases are TGCGCCAGCAGCCAATTGGACAGGTCTCTTAAAGAAAAACTGTTTTTT.

About this clonotype: Sequence at one end of the junction differs from germline and may be a read error. The rearrangement links TRBV14 to TRBJ2-7; D is ambiguous. Germline values: CDR1 SGHDN, CDR2 FVKESK. This CDR3 comprises 9 residues. CDR3 sequence: CASSQDPNF. The CDR3, as DNA: TGTGCCAGCAGCCAGGACCCCAACTTC. Together with reference TRBV14 and TRBJ2-7, the CDR3 gives the full variable domain: EAGVTQFPSHSVIEKGQTVTLRCDPISGHDNLYWYRRVMGKEIKFLLHFVKESKQDESGMPNNRFLAERTGGTYSTLKVQPAELEDSGVYFCASSQDPNFGPGTRLTVT.

Regarding this clonotype: The junction shows a germline mismatch at one end, possibly a read error. The V and J genes are TRBV7-3 and TRBJ2-7, with D maybe TRBD2 (6 bases). The CDR3 runs 13 residues. The germline V gene encodes CDR1 SGHTA and CDR2 FQGTGA. CDR3 nucleotides: TGTGCCAACAGCCCCAAGTTGGGGGGCGAGCAGTACTTC. It specifies CANSPKLGGEQYF.

For this clonotype: A read error may explain this, as a much larger clone is one base away. The chain recombines TRBV28 with TRBJ2-3; D gene unclear. The CDR3 totals 12 residues. The V and J ends lost 4 bases and 5 bases respectively, with 7 bases between them. Germline assignment: CDR1 MDHEN and CDR2 SYDVKM. CDR3 amino acids: CASSSDLDTQYF. The CDR3 DNA is TGTGCCAGCAGTTCAGATTTAGATACGCAGTATTTT.

This rearrangement joins TRBV7-7 to TRBJ2-3; D perhaps matches TRBD1 (6 bases). The V end lost 4 bases, the J end lost 1 base, and 15 bases lay between the germline ends. CDR1 is SSHAT, CDR2 FNYEAQ, per germline (reference sequence). The CDR3 extends over 16 amino acids. This CDR3 is CASSSGAADGTDTQYF. CDR3 DNA sequence: TGTGCCAGCAGCTCAGGGGCAGCGGACGGCACAGATACGCAGTATTTT.

Notes on this clonotype: A read error may be the cause here, since a much bigger clone is one base away. This chain links TRBV7-9 with TRBJ1-5; possibly TRBD1 for D (5 bases). The CDR3 has 15 residues. CDR1 and CDR2 from the germline V gene are SEHNR and FQNEAQ (reference sequence). As DNA, the CDR3 is TGTGCCAGCAGTCACGACAGTCTTTTCAATCAGCCCCAGCAATTT. Translation: CASSHDSLFNQPQQF. Complete variable domain (other parts from reference TRBV7-9 and TRBJ1-5): DTGVSQNPRHKITKRGQNVTFRCDPISEHNRLYWYRQTLGQGPEFLTYFQNEAQLEKSRLLSDRFSAERPKGSFSTLEIQRTEQGDSAMYLCASSHDSLFNQPQQFGDGTRLSIL.

In this sample, this clonotype turned up a few times. The V call is TRBV6-6, the J call TRBJ1-5; D is uncertain. Trimming stripped 5 bases from V and 8 bases from J, with 7 bases between. Germline V lookup: CDR1 MNHNY, CDR2 SVGAGI (reference sequence). This CDR3 spans 11 amino acids. Written as DNA, the CDR3 is TGTGCCAGCAGTGGGAGGGAGCCCCAGCATTTT. Encoded protein: CASSGREPQHF.

The chain links TRBV23-1 to TRBJ2-3, with D perhaps assigned TRBD1 or TRBD2 (5 bases each). TRBV23-1 is treated as an ORF (open reading frame) with a function not yet certain. V was shortened by 0 bases and J by 2 bases, with 21 bases between the two germline ends. This CDR3 has 19 residues. The CDR3 sequence: CASSQSIPYLGRDTDTQYF. As DNA, the CDR3 is TGCGCCAGCAGTCAATCGATCCCCTACTTGGGACGGGACACAGATACGCAGTATTTT.

As regards this clonotype: The germline gene is not matched at one end of the junction; a read error may be the cause. The chain couples TRBV27 to TRBJ1-6, with D possibly TRBD1 on 6 matching bases. There are 15 residues in the CDR3. Germline V gene lookup returns CDR1 MNHEY and CDR2 SMNVEV (reference sequence). CDR3 DNA: TGTGCCAGCAGTCCAACAGGGTCCTATAATTCACCCCTCCCCTTT. Translation gives CASSPTGSYNSPLPF.

This clonotype has only a few counts. The rearrangement links TRBV28 to TRBJ2-3; either TRBD1 or TRBD2 may fit D (5 bases each). The germline V gene has CDR1 MDHEN and CDR2 SYDVKM. Trimming stripped 5 bases from V and 4 bases from J, with 13 bases between. This CDR3 comprises 14 residues. CDR3 sequence: CASSPLLGPDTQYF. CDR3 coding DNA: TGTGCCAGCAGTCCGCTTTTGGGACCAGATACGCAGTATTTT.

This sequence joins TRBV2 and TRBJ2-7; weak D call: TRBD1 (5 bases). This CDR3 has 14 residues. Between the trimmed V and J ends, which lost 3 bases and 0 bases, there was a span of 9 bases. Germline assignment: CDR1 SNHLY and CDR2 FYNNEI. CDR3 sequence (DNA): TGTGCCAGCAGTGAGACAGCTCACTCCTACGAGCAGTACTTC. Its protein is CASSETAHSYEQYF.

This clonotype was found many times. The chain links TRBV28 to TRBJ1-6, with D hard to call. Germline CDR1 and CDR2: MDHEN and SYDVKM. The V end was cut by 4 bases, the J end by 3 bases, with 7 bases between. The CDR3 length is 14 residues. CDR3 sequence (DNA): TGTGCCAGCAGTTGGGATTACTATAATTCACCCCTCCACTTT. Translated, it gives CASSWDYYNSPLHF. The complete variable domain, with remaining parts taken from reference TRBV28 and TRBJ1-6, reads DVKVTQSSRYLVKRTGEKVFLECVQDMDHENMFWYRQDPGLGLRLIYFSYDVKMKEKGDIPEGYSVSREKKERFSLILESASTNQTSMYLCASSWDYYNSPLHFGNGTRLTVT.

This clonotype was counted only a few times. This chain connects TRBV28 to TRBJ2-7; 9 bases match TRBD1. The V and J ends lost 6 bases and 4 bases, in that order; junction bases with no gene match: 10. Germline V gives CDR1 MDHEN, CDR2 SYDVKM. The CDR3 is 15 residues long. The CDR3 sequence: CASSALTGGYYEQYF. The CDR3 nucleotides read TGTGCCAGCAGCGCGCTTACAGGGGGCTATTACGAGCAGTACTTC. Combining the CDR3 with reference TRBV28 and TRBJ2-7 gives the whole variable domain DVKVTQSSRYLVKRTGEKVFLECVQDMDHENMFWYRQDPGLGLRLIYFSYDVKMKEKGDIPEGYSVSREKKERFSLILESASTNQTSMYLCASSALTGGYYEQYFGPGTRLTVT.

This clonotype was observed many times. CDR3 bases: TGTGCCAGCAGTATCCACAATCAGCCCCAGCATTTT. It encodes CASSIHNQPQHF. J is TRBJ1-5 and V is TRBV27; unclear D gene. Germline V lookup: CDR1 MNHEY, CDR2 SMNVEV (reference sequence). This CDR3 region has 12 residues. With 5 bases removed from V and 3 bases from J, the gap between germline ends came to 5 bases.

This clonotype came up a few times. The chain carries TRBV15 and TRBJ2-2; 8 bases map to TRBD2. J gave up 1 base and V 6 bases, and 7 bases lay outside the gene matches. The CDR3 spans 16 residues. Germline V gene data show CDR1 as LNHNV and CDR2 as YYDKDF (reference sequence). This chain's CDR3 is CATSPEREKNTGELFF. CDR3 nucleotide sequence: TGTGCCACCAGTCCTGAGCGGGAGAAGAACACCGGGGAGCTGTTTTTT.